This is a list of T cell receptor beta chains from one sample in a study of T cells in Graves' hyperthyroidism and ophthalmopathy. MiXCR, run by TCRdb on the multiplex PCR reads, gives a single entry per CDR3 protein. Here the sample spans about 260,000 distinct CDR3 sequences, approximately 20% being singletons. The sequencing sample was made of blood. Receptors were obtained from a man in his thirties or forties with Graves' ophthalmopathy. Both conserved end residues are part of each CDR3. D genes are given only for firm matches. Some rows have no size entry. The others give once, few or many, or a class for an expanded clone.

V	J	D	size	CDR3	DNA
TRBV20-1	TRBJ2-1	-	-	CSAQGTQQFF	TGCAGTGCGCAAGGGACCCAGCAGTTCTTC
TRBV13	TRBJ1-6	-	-	CATGVGSNNSPLHF	TGTGCCACGGGAGTTGGGTCCAATAATTCACCCCTCCACTTT
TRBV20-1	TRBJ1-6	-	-	CSARDFRTESPLHF	TGCAGTGCTAGAGACTTCCGGACGGAATCACCCCTCCACTTT
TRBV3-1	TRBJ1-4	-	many	CASSEGHSATNEKLFF	TGTGCCAGCAGCGAAGGGCACTCTGCAACTAATGAAAAACTGTTTTTT
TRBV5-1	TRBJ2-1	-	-	CASSAASGGNEQFF	TGCGCCAGCAGCGCGGCGTCAGGGGGGAATGAGCAGTTCTTC
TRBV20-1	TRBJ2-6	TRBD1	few	CSATGTGFSGANVLTF	TGCAGTGCAACCGGGACAGGGTTTTCTGGGGCCAACGTCCTGACTTTC
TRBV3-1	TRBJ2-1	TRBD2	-	CASSRPTSGAYNEQFF	TGTGCCAGCAGCCGACCTACTAGCGGGGCCTACAATGAGCAGTTCTTC
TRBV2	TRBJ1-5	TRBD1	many	CASSHSGQPNQPQHF	TGTGCCAGCAGTCACTCGGGACAGCCTAATCAGCCCCAGCATTTT
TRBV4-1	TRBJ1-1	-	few	CASSQLTRNTEAFF	TGCGCCAGCAGCCAATTAACGAGGAACACTGAAGCTTTCTTT
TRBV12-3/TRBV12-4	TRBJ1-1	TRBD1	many	CASSFGTAGTEAFF	TGTGCCAGCAGTTTTGGGACAGCGGGCACTGAAGCTTTCTTT
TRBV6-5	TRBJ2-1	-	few	CASSYSSGSYNEQFF	TGTGCCAGCAGTTACTCGAGCGGCTCCTACAATGAGCAGTTCTTC
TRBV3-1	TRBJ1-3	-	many	CASSFGVPSGNTIYF	TGTGCCAGCAGCTTCGGAGTCCCCTCTGGAAACACCATATATTTT
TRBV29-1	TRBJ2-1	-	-	CSVEGTQVGSNEQFF	TGCAGCGTTGAAGGGACTCAAGTTGGAAGCAATGAGCAGTTCTTC
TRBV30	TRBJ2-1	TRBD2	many	CALISGRRSYNEQFF	TGTGCCTTGATTAGCGGGAGACGATCCTACAATGAGCAGTTCTTC
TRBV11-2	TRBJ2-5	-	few	CASSLEGMGRGTQYF	TGTGCCAGCAGCTTAGAGGGTATGGGCCGGGGGACCCAGTACTTC
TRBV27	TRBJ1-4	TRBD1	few	CASSGTGVNEKLFF	TGTGCCAGCTCCGGGACAGGTGTCAATGAAAAACTGTTTTTT
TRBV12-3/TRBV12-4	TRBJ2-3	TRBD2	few	CASRSTSGNTDTQYF	TGTGCCAGCAGATCGACTAGCGGGAATACAGATACGCAGTATTTT
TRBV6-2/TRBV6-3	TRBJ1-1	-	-	CASSDPNNEAFF	TGTGCCAGCAGTGACCCCAACAATGAAGCTTTCTTT
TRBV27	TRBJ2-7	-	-	CASSRPYEQYF	TGTGCCAGCAGTCGTCCCTACGAGCAGTACTTC
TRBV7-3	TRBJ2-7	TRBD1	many	CASSLRGTGRYEQYF	TGTGCCAGCAGCTTAAGGGGGACAGGGAGATACGAGCAGTACTTC
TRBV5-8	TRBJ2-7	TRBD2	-	CASSPNGAGDGEQYF	TGTGCCAGCAGCCCGAACGGAGCGGGAGATGGTGAGCAGTACTTC
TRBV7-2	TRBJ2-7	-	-	CASSLASGSPTYEQYF	TGTGCCAGCAGCTTAGCTAGCGGAAGCCCCACCTACGAGCAGTACTTC
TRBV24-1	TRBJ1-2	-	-	CATSDPGQGYYGYTF	TGTGCCACCAGTGATCCGGGGCAGGGGTACTATGGCTACACCTTC
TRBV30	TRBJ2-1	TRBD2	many	CAWRGLAGLYNEQFF	TGTGCCTGGAGAGGACTAGCGGGACTATACAATGAGCAGTTCTTC
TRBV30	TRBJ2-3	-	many	CAWSVQTGRTDTQYF	TGTGCCTGGAGTGTACAGACAGGCCGCACAGATACGCAGTATTTT
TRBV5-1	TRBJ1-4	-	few	CASSVQASNEKLFF	TGCGCCAGCAGCGTACAGGCATCTAATGAAAAACTGTTTTTT
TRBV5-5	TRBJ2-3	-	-	CASETPSTDTQYF	TGTGCCAGCGAGACACCTTCCACAGATACGCAGTATTTT
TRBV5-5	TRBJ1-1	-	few	CASSLGPGSNTEAFF	TGTGCCAGCAGCTTGGGACCGGGGTCGAACACTGAAGCTTTCTTT
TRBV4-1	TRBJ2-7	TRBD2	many	CASSQEGSGLAGISYEQYF	TGCGCCAGCAGCCAAGAGGGCTCGGGCCTAGCGGGTATCTCCTACGAGCAGTACTTC
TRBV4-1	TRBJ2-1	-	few	CASSQDYGREYNEQFF	TGCGCCAGCAGCCAAGATTACGGGAGAGAATACAATGAGCAGTTCTTC
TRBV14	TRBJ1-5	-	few	CASSQESNQPQHF	TGTGCCAGCAGCCAAGAAAGTAATCAGCCCCAGCATTTT
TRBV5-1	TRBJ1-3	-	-	CASSLDISGNTIYF	TGCGCCAGCAGCTTGGATATCTCTGGAAACACCATATATTTT
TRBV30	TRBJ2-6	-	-	CAWNWDGTGANVLTF	TGTGCCTGGAACTGGGACGGGACTGGGGCCAACGTCCTGACTTTC
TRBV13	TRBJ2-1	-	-	CASSTTESPASPFF	TGTGCCAGCAGCACGACGGAGTCGCCGGCATCTCCGTTCTTC
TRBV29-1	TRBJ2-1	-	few	CSFHRQYNEQFF	TGCAGCTTCCACCGACAATACAATGAGCAGTTCTTC
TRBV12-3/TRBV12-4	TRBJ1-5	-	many	CASTAGGSNQPQHF	TGTGCCAGCACCGCGGGAGGGAGCAATCAGCCCCAGCATTTT
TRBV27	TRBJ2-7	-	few	CASSWAGEQYF	TGTGCCAGCAGTTGGGCGGGCGAGCAGTACTTC
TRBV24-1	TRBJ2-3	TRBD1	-	CATSDGDRYSTDTQYF	TGTGCCACCAGTGACGGGGACAGGTACAGCACAGATACGCAGTATTTT
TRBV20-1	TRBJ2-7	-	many	CSGAGRGVSREQYF	TGCAGTGGGGCTGGTAGGGGGGTATCGCGGGAGCAGTACTTC
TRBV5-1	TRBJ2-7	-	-	CASSGGNSTSQYF	TGCGCCAGCAGTGGCGGTAACTCTACGAGCCAGTACTTC
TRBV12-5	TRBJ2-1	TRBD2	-	CASGLVGWTSGGINEQFF	TGTGCTAGTGGTTTGGTAGGTTGGACTAGCGGGGGTATCAATGAGCAGTTCTTC
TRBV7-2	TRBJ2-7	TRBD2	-	CASSLHPLAGGYEQYF	TGTGCCAGCAGCCTACACCCGCTAGCGGGAGGCTACGAGCAGTACTTC
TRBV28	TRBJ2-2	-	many	CASKPNGAGTGELFF	TGTGCCAGCAAGCCGAATGGTGCGGGAACCGGGGAGCTGTTTTTT
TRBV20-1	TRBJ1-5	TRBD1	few	CSARGQGSYMAQHF	TGCAGTGCTAGAGGACAGGGGAGCTACATGGCCCAGCATTTT
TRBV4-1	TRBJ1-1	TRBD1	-	CASSPDRGREMNTEAFF	TGCGCCAGCAGCCCTGACAGGGGGCGCGAGATGAACACTGAAGCTTTCTTT
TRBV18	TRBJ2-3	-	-	CASSTETDTQYF	TGTGCCAGCTCAACGGAAACAGATACGCAGTATTTT
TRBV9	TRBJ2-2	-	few	CASSVVGRGPLATGELFF	TGTGCCAGCAGCGTAGTAGGCAGGGGCCCCTTAGCCACCGGGGAGCTGTTTTTT
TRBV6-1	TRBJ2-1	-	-	CASTPGIREFPNEQFF	TGTGCCAGCACCCCAGGAATTAGGGAATTCCCCAATGAGCAGTTCTTC
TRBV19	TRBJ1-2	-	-	CASSRWPYPGYGYTF	TGTGCCAGTAGTCGGTGGCCTTACCCCGGCTATGGCTACACCTTC
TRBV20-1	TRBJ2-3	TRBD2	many	CSARDQSATSGSPWGNTQYF	TGCAGTGCTAGAGATCAATCCGCGACTAGCGGGAGCCCTTGGGGTAATACGCAGTATTTT
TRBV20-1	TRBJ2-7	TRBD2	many	CSGTSGAREQYF	TGCAGTGGGACTAGCGGGGCCAGGGAGCAGTACTTC
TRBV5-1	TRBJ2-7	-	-	CASSLGGLEQYF	TGCGCCAGCAGCTTGGGGGGCTTGGAGCAGTACTTC
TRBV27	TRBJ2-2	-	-	CASSPFSGELFF	TGTGCCAGCAGCCCGTTTTCCGGGGAGCTGTTTTTT
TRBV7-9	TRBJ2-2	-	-	CASSLGLGFFTGELFF	TGTGCCAGCAGCTTAGGGCTAGGTTTTTTCACCGGGGAGCTGTTTTTT